Described below is a single T cell receptor (beta chain) sequence and its context. Its antigen remains unknown. The sample is drawn from a study of OX40 agonist ivuxolimab in advanced cancers. The cohort excluded patients with autoimmune disease history or systemic immunosuppression. Baseline, cycle 4 day 1, and cycle 7 day 1 were the blood sampling points. Deletions cut 6 bases from V and 3 bases from J, with 11 bases between. The germline gives CDR1 KGHSH, CDR2 LQKENI. The CDR3 length is 13 residues. Generated by immunoSEQ multiplex PCR, the TCRdb table keeps only in-frame clones and is missing some. This table has about 37,000 clones, around four fifths appearing once. Study findings and constraints: CD8+ T cells (on average) carried more expanded clones than CD4+ T cells.

The rearrangement links TRBV18 to TRBJ1-2; the D is unclear. This TCR was sampled from an adult with an advanced solid tumor such as melanoma, head and neck, liver or kidney cancer. The starting material was CD4+ or CD8+ T cells sorted from blood, obtained in a trial of the OX40 agonist ivuxolimab. CDR3 sequence (DNA): TGTGCCAGCTCCCATGGGGTGGACTATGGCTACACCTTC. Translation gives CASSHGVDYGYTF.